This T cell receptor beta chain was profiled in a study of blood T cell repertoires in COVID-19. In the study overall: Samples taken during acute and convalescent COVID-19 were collected in the United States, Italy and Spain. T cells, B-cell-depleted T cells, or PBMCs provided the cDNA or gDNA that served as material.

TCRdb's copy holds only in-frame clones and misses some; the assay was immunoSEQ multiplex PCR. Of about 150,000 clones in the sample, 87% were seen once. Living in roughly 23 US areas, the participants were between 18 and 89 years of age. Up to 2 weeks before entering the study, exposed participants had met a COVID-19 case. The sequence was obtained from a woman aged 40 to 49 who had been exposed to COVID-19. The sample consisted of PBMCs or T cells enriched from blood (not recorded which).

The CDR3 reads CASSGLVNEQFF. The CDR3 nucleotides are TGTGCCAGCAGTGGCCTGGTGAATGAGCAGTTCTTC. The chain couples TRBV12-3 or TRBV12-4 to TRBJ2-1; D is undetermined. The length of the CDR3 is 12 residues. V shed 5 bases and J shed 7 bases, with 9 bases lying between them.